The sequence of this T cell receptor (beta chain) was determined in a study of blood T cells in healthy people across ages. V lost 8 bases and J 3 bases, leaving 13 bases between the germline ends. This CDR3 has 12 amino acids. The germline V gene encodes CDR1 SQVTM and CDR2 ANQGSEA. In each sample, at least 7 million PBMCs were isolated. A J-beta primer mix and a sample-barcoded 5' primer were used in a second PCR of roughly 7 to 12 cycles. TCRdb reprocessed the 5' RACE reads via MiXCR and lists one record per CDR3 protein. The table records fewer than 1,200,000 distinct CDR3 sequences, approximately 26% of them present only once. These sequences were also reported in another study, on T cells of mothers and their children. As that study records: Each mother gave over 8 million TCR beta CDR3 reads; each child, approximately 3 million.

J is TRBJ1-1 and V is TRBV29-1; D gene unclear. This TCR was recovered from a girl aged 2 to 10 in good health. The sequenced sample consisted of blood. CDR3 protein: CSLRTEYTEAFF. In nucleotides, the CDR3 is TGCAGCCTAAGGACGGAGTACACTGAAGCTTTCTTT.